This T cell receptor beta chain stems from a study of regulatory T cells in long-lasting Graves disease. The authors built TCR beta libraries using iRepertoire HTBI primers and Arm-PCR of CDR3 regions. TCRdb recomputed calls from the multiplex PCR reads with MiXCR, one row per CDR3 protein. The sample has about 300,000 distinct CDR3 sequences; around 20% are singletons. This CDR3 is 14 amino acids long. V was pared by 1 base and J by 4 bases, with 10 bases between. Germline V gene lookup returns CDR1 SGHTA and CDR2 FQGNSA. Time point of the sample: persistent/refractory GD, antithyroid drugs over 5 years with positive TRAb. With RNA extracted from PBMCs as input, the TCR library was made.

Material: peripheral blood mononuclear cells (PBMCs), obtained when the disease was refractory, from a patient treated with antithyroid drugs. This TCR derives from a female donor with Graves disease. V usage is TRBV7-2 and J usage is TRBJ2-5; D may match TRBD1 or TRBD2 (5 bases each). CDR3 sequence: CASSLEGRIETQYF. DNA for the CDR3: TGTGCCAGCAGCTTAGAGGGACGAATAGAGACCCAGTACTTC.